The rows below give T cell receptor beta chains drawn from one sample of a study of blood T cell repertoires in COVID-19. Data came from immunoSEQ multiplex PCR; TCRdb stores just in-frame clones and leaves some out. The repertoire includes approximately 170,000 clones, around 82% of them detected once, and roughly a tenth sits in the top ten. Sample: peripheral blood. Receptors originate from a woman of 80 years or more with active or convalescent COVID-19. CDR3s include the opening cysteine and the closing phenylalanine or tryptophan. The order of the fields is D gene, clone size, J gene, V gene, CDR3 protein, CDR3 DNA. D genes are given only for firm matches. Clone size, where shown, is once, few, many, or a class for clones that have expanded.

- | - | TRBJ1-1 | TRBV19 | CASSRARGNTEAFF | TGTGCCAGTAGTAGGGCCAGGGGAAACACTGAAGCTTTCTTT
- | - | TRBJ2-6 | TRBV5-1 | CASSPWLSGANVLTF | TGCGCCAGCAGCCCCTGGCTTTCTGGGGCCAACGTCCTGACTTTC
- | once | TRBJ1-4 | TRBV7-8 | CASSLNRIATNEKLFF | TGTGCCAGCAGCTTAAACAGAATTGCAACTAATGAAAAACTGTTTTTT
- | - | TRBJ1-2 | TRBV2 | CASSEQGGGYTF | TGTGCCAGCAGCGAACAGGGAGGCGGCTACACCTTC
- | - | TRBJ2-7 | TRBV18 | CASSQDRASYEQYF | TGTGCCAGCTCACAGGACAGAGCTTCCTACGAGCAGTACTTC
TRBD2 | - | TRBJ2-7 | TRBV6-5 | CASTTGGGKYEQYF | TGTGCCAGCACCACGGGAGGGGGAAAATACGAGCAGTACTTC
- | - | TRBJ1-1 | TRBV2 | CASSLRAGNTEAFF | TGTGCCAGCAGTCTCAGGGCAGGGAACACTGAAGCTTTCTTT
- | once | TRBJ2-3 | TRBV5-4 | CASSPRLSGSTDTQYF | TGTGCCAGCAGCCCCCGCTTATCTGGGAGTACAGATACGCAGTATTTT
- | - | TRBJ2-1 | TRBV18 | CASSPSLGNEQFF | TGTGCCAGCTCACCTAGCTTGGGCAATGAGCAGTTCTTC
- | - | TRBJ2-7 | TRBV10-3 | CAISVMSSYEQYF | TGTGCCATCAGTGTGATGAGCTCCTACGAGCAGTACTTC
TRBD2 | - | TRBJ2-3 | TRBV3-1/TRBV3-2 | CASSQLAGLTDTQYF | TGTGCCAGCAGCCAGCTTGCGGGACTAACAGATACGCAGTATTTT
- | - | TRBJ2-5 | TRBV2 | CASSELQGETQYF | TGTGCCAGCAGCGAATTACAGGGAGAGACCCAGTACTTC
- | - | TRBJ1-2 | TRBV19 | CASSTDIRESYTF | TGTGCCAGTAGTACGGACATCAGGGAAAGCTACACCTTC
TRBD2 | - | TRBJ2-7 | TRBV19 | CASRSSGGTYEQYF | TGTGCCAGTAGGTCCAGCGGGGGAACCTACGAGCAGTACTTC
- | - | TRBJ1-6 | TRBV27 | CASSLINGQGRAGNSPLHF | TGTGCCAGCAGTTTAATTAATGGTCAGGGGCGGGCTGGGAATTCACCCCTCCACTTT
- | - | TRBJ1-2 | TRBV15 | CATSRDPDSRVGYTF | TGTGCCACCAGCAGAGATCCGGACAGTCGGGTTGGCTACACCTTC
TRBD2 | - | TRBJ2-1 | TRBV4-2 | CASSQVKLAGYNEQFF | TGTGCCAGCAGCCAAGTTAAACTAGCGGGATACAATGAGCAGTTCTTC
TRBD1 | - | TRBJ2-7 | TRBV28 | CASAGTGANEQYF | TGTGCCAGCGCCGGGACAGGGGCTAACGAGCAGTACTTC
TRBD1 | - | TRBJ1-1 | TRBV5-4 | CASSLKGTGGVGNTEAFF | TGTGCCAGCAGCTTGAAAGGGACAGGGGGCGTTGGAAACACTGAAGCTTTCTTT
- | - | TRBJ2-3 | TRBV18 | CASSPGQIRTDTQYF | TGTGCCAGCTCACCAGGACAGATCCGCACAGATACGCAGTATTTT
TRBD1 | few | TRBJ2-7 | TRBV28 | CASSLTGELAYEQYF | TGTGCCAGCAGTTTGACAGGGGAACTGGCCTACGAGCAGTACTTC
- | - | TRBJ1-1 | TRBV2 | CASSEDNRDEAFF | TGTGCCAGCAGTGAGGACAACAGGGATGAAGCTTTCTTT
- | - | TRBJ2-7 | TRBV28 | CASSAPRVAYYEQYF | TGTGCCAGCAGTGCCCCTCGGGTGGCTTACTACGAGCAGTACTTC
- | few | TRBJ1-1 | TRBV12-5 | CASDLGRGSMNTEAFF | TGTGCTAGTGACCTAGGTAGGGGATCCATGAACACTGAAGCTTTCTTT
TRBD1 | - | TRBJ1-2 | TRBV24-1 | CATSDQTGGGYTF | TGTGCCACCAGTGATCAAACAGGGGGAGGCTACACCTTC